This record concerns one T cell receptor (beta chain) sequence. This specimen belongs to a study of T cell changes during pregnancy in multiple sclerosis. Assay used: immunoSEQ multiplex PCR; TCRdb lists only in-frame clones, some missing. Here the sample spans approximately 44,000 clones, over 75% being singletons. CDR3 length equals 18 residues. The germline V gene encodes CDR1 SGHRS and CDR2 YFSETQ. V shed 0 bases and J 0 bases; nucleotides not matched to a gene: 4. This sequence originates from a female donor with multiple sclerosis, enrolled in a pregnancy study. The genes are TRBV5-1 and TRBJ2-2, with 11 bases lining up with TRBD1. The specimen comprised CD4+ T cells from peripheral blood mononuclear cells, sampled before pregnancy. The CDR3: CASSLEDRGRTNTGELFF. The DNA for the CDR3 is TGCGCCAGCAGCTTGGAGGACAGGGGGCGCACGAACACCGGGGAGCTGTTTTTT.